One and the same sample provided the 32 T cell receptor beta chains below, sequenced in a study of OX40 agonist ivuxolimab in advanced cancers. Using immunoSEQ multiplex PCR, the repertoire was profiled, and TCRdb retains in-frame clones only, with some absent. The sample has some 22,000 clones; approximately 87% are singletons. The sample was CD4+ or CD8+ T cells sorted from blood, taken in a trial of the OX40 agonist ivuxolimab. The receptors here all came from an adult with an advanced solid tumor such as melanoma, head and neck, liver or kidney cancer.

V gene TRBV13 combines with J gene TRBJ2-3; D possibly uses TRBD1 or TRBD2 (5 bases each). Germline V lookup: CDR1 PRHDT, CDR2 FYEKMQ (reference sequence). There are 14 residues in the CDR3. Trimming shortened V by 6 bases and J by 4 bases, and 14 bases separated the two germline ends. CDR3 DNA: TGTGCCAGCAGATACCAGGGAGTCCCAGATACGCAGTATTTT. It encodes CASRYQGVPDTQYF. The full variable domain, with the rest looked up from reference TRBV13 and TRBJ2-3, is AAGVIQSPRHLIKEKRETATLKCYPIPRHDTVYWYQQGPGQDPQFLISFYEKMQSDKGSIPDRFSAQQFSDYHSELNMSSLELGDSALYFCASRYQGVPDTQYFGPGTRLTVL.

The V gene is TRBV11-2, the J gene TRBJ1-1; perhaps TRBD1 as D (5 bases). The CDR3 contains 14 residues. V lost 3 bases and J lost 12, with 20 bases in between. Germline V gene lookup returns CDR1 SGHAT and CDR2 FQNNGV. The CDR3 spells CASSFENWGDLTFF. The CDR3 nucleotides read TGTGCCAGCAGCTTTGAAAACTGGGGGGACTTAACTTTCTTT.

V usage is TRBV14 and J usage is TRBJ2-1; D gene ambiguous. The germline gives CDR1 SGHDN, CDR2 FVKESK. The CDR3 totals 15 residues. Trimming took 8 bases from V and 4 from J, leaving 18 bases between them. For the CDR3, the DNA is TGTGCCAGCCAAGGAGAGGATAGCAGATACAATGAGCAGTTCTTC. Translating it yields CASQGEDSRYNEQFF.

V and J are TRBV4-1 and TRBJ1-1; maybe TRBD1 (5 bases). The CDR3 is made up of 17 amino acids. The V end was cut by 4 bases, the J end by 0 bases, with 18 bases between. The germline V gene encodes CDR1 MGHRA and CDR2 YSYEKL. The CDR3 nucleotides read TGCGCCAGCAGCCCCTTCCTAGGGGAGGGGATGAACACTGAAGCTTTCTTT. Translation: CASSPFLGEGMNTEAFF.

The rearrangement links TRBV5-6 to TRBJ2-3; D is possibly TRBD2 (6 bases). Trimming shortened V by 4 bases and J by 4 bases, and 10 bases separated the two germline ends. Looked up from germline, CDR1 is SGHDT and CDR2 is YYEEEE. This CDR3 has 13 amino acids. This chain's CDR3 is CASSREPSDTQYF. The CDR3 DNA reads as TGTGCCAGCAGCCGGGAGCCGTCAGATACGCAGTATTTT.

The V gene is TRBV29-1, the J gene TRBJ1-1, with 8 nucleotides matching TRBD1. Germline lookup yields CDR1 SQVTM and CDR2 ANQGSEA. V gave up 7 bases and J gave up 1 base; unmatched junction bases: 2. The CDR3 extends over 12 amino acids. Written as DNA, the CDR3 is TGCAGCGCAGGGACAGGGAACACTGAAGCTTTCTTT. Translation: CSAGTGNTEAFF.

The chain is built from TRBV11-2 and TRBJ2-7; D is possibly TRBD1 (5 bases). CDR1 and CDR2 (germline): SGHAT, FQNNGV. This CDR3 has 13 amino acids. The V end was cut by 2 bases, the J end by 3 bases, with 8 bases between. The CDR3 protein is CASSLLQGYEQYF. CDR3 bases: TGTGCCAGCAGCTTACTTCAGGGCTACGAGCAGTACTTC.

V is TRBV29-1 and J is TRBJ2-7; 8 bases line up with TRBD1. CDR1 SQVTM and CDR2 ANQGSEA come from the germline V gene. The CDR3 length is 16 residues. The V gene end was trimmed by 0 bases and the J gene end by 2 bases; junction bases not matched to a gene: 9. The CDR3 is CSVEEAGQGVPYEQYF. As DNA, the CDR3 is TGCAGCGTTGAAGAGGCAGGACAGGGTGTCCCCTACGAGCAGTACTTC.

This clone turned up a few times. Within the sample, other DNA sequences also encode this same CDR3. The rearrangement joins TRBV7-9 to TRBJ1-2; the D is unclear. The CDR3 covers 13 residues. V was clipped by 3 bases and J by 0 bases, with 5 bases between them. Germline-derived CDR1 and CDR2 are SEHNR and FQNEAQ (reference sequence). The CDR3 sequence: CASSFSTNYGYTF. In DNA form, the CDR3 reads TGTGCCAGCAGCTTTTCGACTAACTATGGCTACACCTTC.

CDR3 sequence (DNA): TGTGCCATCAGTGAGTCAGAAGGATCCTACGAGCAGTACTTC. This sequence encodes CAISESEGSYEQYF. The V gene is TRBV10-3, the J gene TRBJ2-7; D not resolved. V was pared by 0 bases and J by 1 base, with 7 bases between. Per the germline V gene, CDR1 is ENHRY and CDR2 is SYGVKD. The CDR3 sequence is 14 residues long.

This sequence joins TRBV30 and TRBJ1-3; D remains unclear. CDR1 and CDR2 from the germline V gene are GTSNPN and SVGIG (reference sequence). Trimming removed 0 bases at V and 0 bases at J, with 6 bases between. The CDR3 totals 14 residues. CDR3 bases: TGTGCCTGGAGTGTTGGAGACTCTGGAAACACCATATATTTT. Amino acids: CAWSVGDSGNTIYF.

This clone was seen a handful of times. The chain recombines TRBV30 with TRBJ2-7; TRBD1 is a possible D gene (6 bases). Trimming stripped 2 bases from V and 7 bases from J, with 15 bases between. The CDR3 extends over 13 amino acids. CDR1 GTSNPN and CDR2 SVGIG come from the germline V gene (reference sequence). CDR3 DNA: TGTGCCTGGAGTTCGGGACACTTGGGGGAGCAGTACTTC. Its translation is CAWSSGHLGEQYF. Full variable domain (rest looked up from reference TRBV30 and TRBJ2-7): SQTIHQWPATLVQPVGSPLSLECTVEGTSNPNLYWYRQAAGRGLQLLFYSVGIGQISSEVPQNLSASRPQDRQFILSSKKLLLSDSGFYLCAWSSGHLGEQYFGPGTRLTVT.

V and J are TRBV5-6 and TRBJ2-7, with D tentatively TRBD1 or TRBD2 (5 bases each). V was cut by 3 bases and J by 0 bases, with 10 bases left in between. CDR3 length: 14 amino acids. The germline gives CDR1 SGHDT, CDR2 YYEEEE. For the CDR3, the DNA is TGTGCCAGCAGCTGGGGGACGGTCTCCTACGAGCAGTACTTC. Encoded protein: CASSWGTVSYEQYF.

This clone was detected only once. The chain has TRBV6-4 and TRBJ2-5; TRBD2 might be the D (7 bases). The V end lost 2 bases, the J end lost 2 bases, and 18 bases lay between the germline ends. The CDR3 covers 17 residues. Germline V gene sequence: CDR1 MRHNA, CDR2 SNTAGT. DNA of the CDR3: TGTGCCAGCAGTGACCACCTTGGGGGGGGGCGGCAAGAGACCCAGTACTTC. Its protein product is CASSDHLGGGRQETQYF.

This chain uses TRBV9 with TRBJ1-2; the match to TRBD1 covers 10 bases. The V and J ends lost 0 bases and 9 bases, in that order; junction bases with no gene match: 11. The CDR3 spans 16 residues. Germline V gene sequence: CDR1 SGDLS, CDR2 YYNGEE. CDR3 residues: CASSVDRDRGSRSYTF. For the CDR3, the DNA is TGTGCCAGCAGCGTAGATCGGGACAGGGGATCAAGGAGCTACACCTTC.

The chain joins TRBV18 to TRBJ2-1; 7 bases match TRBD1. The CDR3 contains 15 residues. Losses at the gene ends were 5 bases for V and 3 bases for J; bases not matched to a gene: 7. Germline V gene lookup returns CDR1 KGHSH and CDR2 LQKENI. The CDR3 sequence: CASSSQDRHYNEQFF. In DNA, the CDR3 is TGTGCCAGCTCATCCCAGGACAGGCACTACAATGAGCAGTTCTTC.

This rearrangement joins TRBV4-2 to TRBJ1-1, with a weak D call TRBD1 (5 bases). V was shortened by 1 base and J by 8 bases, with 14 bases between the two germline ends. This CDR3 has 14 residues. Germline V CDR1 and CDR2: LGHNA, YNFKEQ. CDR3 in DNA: TGTGCCAGCAGCCAAGGGAGTATCGGGGCCGAAGCTTTCTTT. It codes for CASSQGSIGAEAFF.

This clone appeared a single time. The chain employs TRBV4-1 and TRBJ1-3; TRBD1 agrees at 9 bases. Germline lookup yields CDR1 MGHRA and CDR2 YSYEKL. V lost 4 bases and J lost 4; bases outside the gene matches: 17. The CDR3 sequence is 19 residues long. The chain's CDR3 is CASSRGVGAYRGQGNTIYF. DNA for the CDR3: TGCGCCAGCAGCCGAGGGGTAGGGGCCTACAGGGGGCAAGGAAACACCATATATTTT.

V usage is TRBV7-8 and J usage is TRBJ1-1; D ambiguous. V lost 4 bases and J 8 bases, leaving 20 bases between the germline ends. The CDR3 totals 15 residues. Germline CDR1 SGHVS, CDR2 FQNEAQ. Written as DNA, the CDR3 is TGTGCCAGCAGCTCCCAGTCCATGTCTAAGGTCGAAGCTTTCTTT. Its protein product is CASSSQSMSKVEAFF.

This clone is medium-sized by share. DNA for the CDR3: TGTGCCACCCGGGGGCTAGGGGACTATGGCTACACCTTC. It encodes CATRGLGDYGYTF. V and J are TRBV27 and TRBJ1-2, with D perhaps matching TRBD1 (6 bases). Germline assignment: CDR1 MNHEY and CDR2 SMNVEV (reference sequence). There are 13 residues in the CDR3. V gave up 10 bases and J gave up 3 bases, with 15 bases separating them.

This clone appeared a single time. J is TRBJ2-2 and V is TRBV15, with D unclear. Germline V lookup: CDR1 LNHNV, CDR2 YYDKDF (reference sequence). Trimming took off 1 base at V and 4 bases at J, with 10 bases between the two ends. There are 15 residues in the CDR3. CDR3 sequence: CATSRVGKRTGELFF. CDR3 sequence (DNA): TGTGCCACCAGCAGAGTGGGAAAGCGCACCGGGGAGCTGTTTTTT.

The CDR3 sequence: CASASGSNQPQHF. DNA for the CDR3: TGTGCCAGCGCCTCAGGGTCCAATCAGCCCCAGCATTTT. V is TRBV6-4 and J is TRBJ1-5, with D perhaps matching TRBD1 (5 bases). Looked up from germline, CDR1 is MRHNA and CDR2 is SNTAGT. V shed 8 bases and J shed 3 bases, with 11 bases lying between them. The length of the CDR3 is 13 residues.

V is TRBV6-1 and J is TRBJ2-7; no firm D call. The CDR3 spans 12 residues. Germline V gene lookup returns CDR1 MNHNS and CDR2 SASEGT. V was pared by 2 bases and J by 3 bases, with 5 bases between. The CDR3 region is CASSELGYEQYF. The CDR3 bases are TGTGCCAGCAGTGAATTGGGCTACGAGCAGTACTTC.

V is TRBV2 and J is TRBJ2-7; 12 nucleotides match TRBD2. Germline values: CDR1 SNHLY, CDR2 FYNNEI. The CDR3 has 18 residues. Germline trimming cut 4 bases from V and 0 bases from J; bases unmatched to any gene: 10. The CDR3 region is CASSGRLAGAKSSYEQYF. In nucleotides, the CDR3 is TGTGCCAGCAGTGGACGACTAGCGGGGGCGAAGAGCTCCTACGAGCAGTACTTC.

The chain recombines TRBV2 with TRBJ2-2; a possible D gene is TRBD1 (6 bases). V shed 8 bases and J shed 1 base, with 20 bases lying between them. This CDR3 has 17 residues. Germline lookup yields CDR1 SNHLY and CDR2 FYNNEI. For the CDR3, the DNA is TGTGCCAGCCTCGTCCCAGGGGACCCTTTGAACACCGGGGAGCTGTTTTTT. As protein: CASLVPGDPLNTGELFF.

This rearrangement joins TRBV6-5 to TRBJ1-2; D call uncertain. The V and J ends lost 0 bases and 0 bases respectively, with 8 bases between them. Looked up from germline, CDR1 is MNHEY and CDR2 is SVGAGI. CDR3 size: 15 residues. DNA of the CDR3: TGTGCCAGCAGTTACTCAGGCGTAGCTAACTATGGCTACACCTTC. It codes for CASSYSGVANYGYTF.

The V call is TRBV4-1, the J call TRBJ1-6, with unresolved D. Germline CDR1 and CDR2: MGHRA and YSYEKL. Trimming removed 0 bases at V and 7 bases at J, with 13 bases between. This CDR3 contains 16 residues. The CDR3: CASSQEVGVMNSPLHF. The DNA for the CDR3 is TGCGCCAGCAGCCAAGAGGTCGGGGTAATGAATTCACCCCTCCACTTT.

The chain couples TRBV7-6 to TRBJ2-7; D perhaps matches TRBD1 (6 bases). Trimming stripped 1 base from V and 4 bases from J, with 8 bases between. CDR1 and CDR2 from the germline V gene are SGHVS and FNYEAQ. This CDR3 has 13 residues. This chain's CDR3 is CASSLGGQYEQYF. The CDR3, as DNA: TGTGCCAGCAGCTTAGGGGGACAATACGAGCAGTACTTC.

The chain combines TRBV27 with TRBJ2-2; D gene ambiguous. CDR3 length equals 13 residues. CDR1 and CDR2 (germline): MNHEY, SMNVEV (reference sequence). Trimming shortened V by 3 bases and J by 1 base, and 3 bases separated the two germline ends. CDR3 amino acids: CASSLGNTGELFF. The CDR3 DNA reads TGTGCCAGCAGTTTGGGGAACACCGGGGAGCTGTTTTTT.

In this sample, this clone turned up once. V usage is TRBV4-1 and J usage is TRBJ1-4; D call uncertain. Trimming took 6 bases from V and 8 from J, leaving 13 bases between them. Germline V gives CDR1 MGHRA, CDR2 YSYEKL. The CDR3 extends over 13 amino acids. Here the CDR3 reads CASSYDSEEKLFF. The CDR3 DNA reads TGCGCCAGCAGTTACGACTCCGAGGAAAAACTGTTTTTT.

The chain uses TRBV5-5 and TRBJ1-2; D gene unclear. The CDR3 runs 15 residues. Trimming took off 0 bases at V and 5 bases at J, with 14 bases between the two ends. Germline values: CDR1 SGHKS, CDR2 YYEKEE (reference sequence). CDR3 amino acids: CASSLAPGSGYGYTF. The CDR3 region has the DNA TGTGCCAGCAGCTTGGCCCCGGGGTCGGGATATGGCTACACCTTC.

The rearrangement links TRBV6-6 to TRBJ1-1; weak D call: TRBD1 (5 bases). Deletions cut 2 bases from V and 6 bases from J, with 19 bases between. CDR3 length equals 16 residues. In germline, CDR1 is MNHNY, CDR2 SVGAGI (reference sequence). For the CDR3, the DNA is TGTGCCAGCAGTTACGAAGCTCAGGGACGGACTTCTGAAGCTTTCTTT. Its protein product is CASSYEAQGRTSEAFF.